One sample yielded the 3 T cell receptor beta chains listed below, sequenced in a study of blood T cell repertoires in COVID-19. Produced via immunoSEQ multiplex PCR; TCRdb's table is partial and in-frame only. The table records some 100,000 clones, 80% to 95% of them present only once. The sample consisted of peripheral blood. Every receptor here comes from a man between 65 and 85 years old with acute or convalescent COVID-19.

The rearrangement uses TRBV5-6 and TRBJ1-3; 9 bases align to TRBD1. The CDR3 has 17 amino acids. V lost 2 bases, J lost 8 bases, and 14 bases stayed unmatched. CDR1 is SGHDT and CDR2 is YYEEEE in the germline V gene. The CDR3 region is CASSFYLGTGFTDTIYF. Written as DNA, the CDR3 is TGTGCCAGCAGCTTTTACCTCGGGACAGGGTTTACGGACACCATATATTTT.

V gene TRBV14 combines with J gene TRBJ1-2, with D possibly matching TRBD1 (6 bases). The CDR3 consists of 15 residues. Looked up from germline, CDR1 is SGHDN and CDR2 is FVKESK. The V gene lost 4 bases and the J gene lost 0 bases, with 12 bases spanning the gap. The CDR3 sequence is CASSPTGLTNYGYTF. As DNA, the CDR3 is TGTGCCAGCAGCCCCACAGGGCTCACTAACTATGGCTACACCTTC.

The rearrangement joins TRBV12-3 or TRBV12-4 to TRBJ1-6; the D is unclear. There are 13 residues in the CDR3. V was cut by 2 bases and J by 8 bases, with 7 bases left in between. The CDR3 region has the DNA TGTGCCAGCAGTTTATTCCGGGATTCACCCCTCCACTTT. Protein: CASSLFRDSPLHF.